Listed below are T cell receptor beta chains from one sample, sequenced in a study of T cell responses to AZD1222 COVID-19 vaccine. The data were produced by immunoSEQ multiplex PCR, yet TCRdb's version contains in-frame clones alone and is incomplete. The repertoire holds 53,000 or so clones, with about 88% as singletons. This material consisted of peripheral blood, taken on day 0 of AZD1222 vaccination. These TCRs come from an adult in good health. CDR3s include the opening cysteine and the closing phenylalanine or tryptophan. D genes are given only for firm matches. Clone size appears in some rows only: once, few, many, or a class for an expanded clone.

V: TRBV19
J: TRBJ2-1
D: TRBD2
size: NA
length: 18
DNA: TGTGCCAGTAGTTCCCAAAGACTAGCGGGAGGGCGTTACAATGAGCAGTTCTTC
CDR3: CASSSQRLAGGRYNEQFF

V: TRBV6-4
J: TRBJ2-2
D: NA
size: NA
length: 16
DNA: TGTGCCAGCACCAAGGAGTGGCAGGGCGAGACCGGGGAGCTGTTTTTT
CDR3: CASTKEWQGETGELFF

V: TRBV28
J: TRBJ1-1
D: NA
size: NA
length: 15
DNA: TGTGCCAGCCCCGACGGAACAGGAGAGAACACTGAAGCTTTCTTT
CDR3: CASPDGTGENTEAFF

V: TRBV4-2
J: TRBJ2-1
D: TRBD2
size: NA
length: 19
DNA: TGTGCCAGCAGCACCTCGGGACTAGCGGGAGAGGGGGCCTACAATGAGCAGTTCTTC
CDR3: CASSTSGLAGEGAYNEQFF

V: TRBV24-1
J: TRBJ2-7
D: NA
size: NA
length: 11
DNA: TGTGCCACCAGTGATCGCCCCGAGCAGTACTTC
CDR3: CATSDRPEQYF

V: TRBV18
J: TRBJ1-6
D: NA
size: NA
length: 16
DNA: TGTGCCAGCTCACCCCCCACACGGGGCCAAAATTCACCCCTCCACTTT
CDR3: CASSPPTRGQNSPLHF

V: TRBV5-1
J: TRBJ1-6
D: NA
size: NA
length: 14
DNA: TGCGCCAGCAGCTTGGAGGTGGGAGGCTCACCCCTCCACTTT
CDR3: CASSLEVGGSPLHF

V: TRBV28
J: TRBJ1-4
D: TRBD1
size: NA
length: 13
DNA: TGTGCCAGCAGAACCGGGACAGATGAAAAACTGTTTTTT
CDR3: CASRTGTDEKLFF

V: TRBV19
J: TRBJ2-2
D: NA
size: once
length: 14
DNA: TGTGCCAGCAGGCCCCCCCGAAACACCGGGGAGCTGTTTTTT
CDR3: CASRPPRNTGELFF

V: TRBV28
J: TRBJ1-5
D: TRBD1
size: few
length: 13
DNA: TGTGCCACCCGGACAGGGGTTATTCAGCCCCAGCATTTT
CDR3: CATRTGVIQPQHF

V: TRBV5-1
J: TRBJ1-4
D: NA
size: NA
length: 16
DNA: TGCGCCAGCAGCTTGGAGGTGGCAGGGGATAATGAAAAACTGTTTTTT
CDR3: CASSLEVAGDNEKLFF

V: TRBV7-6
J: TRBJ2-3
D: TRBD1
size: NA
length: 14
DNA: TGTGCCAGCAGCTTAGGTACAGGGGATGATACGCAGTATTTT
CDR3: CASSLGTGDDTQYF

V: TRBV6-1
J: TRBJ2-7
D: NA
size: NA
length: 14
DNA: TGTGCCAGCAGTGAAATAGGGGCTGATAACGAGCAGTACTTC
CDR3: CASSEIGADNEQYF

V: TRBV5-1
J: TRBJ2-4
D: TRBD1
size: NA
length: 17
DNA: TGCGCCAGCAGCTCGACCACGGGACAGACAGCCAAAAACATTCAGTACTTC
CDR3: CASSSTTGQTAKNIQYF

V: TRBV11-2
J: TRBJ2-5
D: TRBD1
size: NA
length: 15
DNA: TGTGCCAGCAGCCAGGGCGACAGGGTCCAAGAGACCCAGTACTTC
CDR3: CASSQGDRVQETQYF

V: TRBV4-1
J: TRBJ2-2
D: TRBD2
size: NA
length: 17
DNA: TGCGCCAGCAGCCAAGAGGGTAGCGGGAGGGCCGACGGGGAGCTGTTTTTT
CDR3: CASSQEGSGRADGELFF

V: TRBV2
J: TRBJ2-1
D: TRBD2
size: NA
length: 14
DNA: TGTGCCAGCACCTTGGTAGCGGGGAACAATGAGCAGTTCTTC
CDR3: CASTLVAGNNEQFF

V: TRBV28
J: TRBJ1-2
D: TRBD1
size: NA
length: 12
DNA: TGTGCCGGGGCTCGACAGGGGGTCGGCTACACCTTC
CDR3: CAGARQGVGYTF

V: TRBV15
J: TRBJ2-1
D: NA
size: NA
length: 14
DNA: TGTGCCACCAGCAGAGCGGGTGGGAACAATGAGCAGTTCTTC
CDR3: CATSRAGGNNEQFF

V: TRBV19
J: TRBJ1-5
D: NA
size: NA
length: 15
DNA: TGTGCCAGTAGAACCGGGACAATGGGCAATCAGCCCCAGCATTTT
CDR3: CASRTGTMGNQPQHF

V: TRBV18
J: TRBJ2-2
D: TRBD1
size: NA
length: 15
DNA: TGTGCCAGCTCATCCGGGACAGGGGCCACCGGGGAGCTGTTTTTT
CDR3: CASSSGTGATGELFF

V: TRBV20-1
J: TRBJ2-1
D: NA
size: NA
length: 11
DNA: TGCAGTGCCCTGGGCCACAATGAGCAGTTCTTC
CDR3: CSALGHNEQFF

V: TRBV7-2
J: TRBJ2-5
D: NA
size: NA
length: 14
DNA: TGTGCCAGCAGCTTAGGGGTATTGGGGGAGACCCAGTACTTC
CDR3: CASSLGVLGETQYF

V: TRBV27
J: TRBJ1-4
D: NA
size: NA
length: 12
DNA: TGTGCCAGCAGTGCAACTAATGAAAAACTGTTTTTT
CDR3: CASSATNEKLFF

V: TRBV5-1
J: TRBJ2-4
D: TRBD2
size: NA
length: 20
DNA: TGCGCCAGCAGCACCAGGGGGACTAGCGGGATAGGAGCGGCCAAAAACATTCAGTACTTC
CDR3: CASSTRGTSGIGAAKNIQYF

V: TRBV3-1/TRBV3-2
J: TRBJ2-6
D: NA
size: NA
length: 15
DNA: TGTGCCAGCAGCCGCCTAGGGTCTGGGGCCAACGTCCTGACTTTC
CDR3: CASSRLGSGANVLTF